This TCR beta chain appears in the sequencing data of a study of blood T cell repertoires in COVID-19. Trimming removed 3 bases at V and 4 bases at J, with 13 bases between. CDR3 length: 14 amino acids. The V gene's germline CDR1 is SGHVS and CDR2 FQNEAQ. Authors' processing steps: Reference gene primer amplification gave nucleated cell count estimates. Sequenced by immunoSEQ multiplex PCR; TCRdb stores in-frame clones only, minus some. That table furnishes V, J and clone size, whereas the DNA furnished D and trimming. The sample shows fewer than 300,000 clones, more than 75% of them seen only once. Sequencing was carried out using peripheral blood. The receptor was derived from a woman aged 45-59 years with acute or convalescent COVID-19. The gene calls are TRBV7-8 and TRBJ2-7; TRBD2 is a possible D gene (5 bases). The CDR3 coding sequence is TGTGCCAGCAGCTTTTCGCTAGCCGTTTACGAGCAGTACTTC. Encoded protein: CASSFSLAVYEQYF.